A single T cell receptor beta chain is shown here with its context. Its cognate antigen has yet to be identified. It has no much larger one-base neighbor in the sample; base qualities were not kept. This sample stems from a study of T cell responses to AZD1222 COVID-19 vaccine listed by TCRdb under 2021. The study in broad terms: AZD1222 recipients whose second dose came at about 4 weeks and those whose second dose came at about 12 weeks were combined into one group, since spike-specific TCR depth and breadth did not differ between the two schedules. A total of approximately 240 trial participants underwent TCR sequencing, of whom about 210 received two doses of AZD1222 and 26 received two doses of the MenACWY control vaccine. Trial participants were enrolled into age subgroups of 18-55, 56-69 and 70-plus years, which contained around 140, 26 and 57 TCR-sequenced participants, respectively. On the study overall, not on this receptor specifically: Participants were mostly white British, with more females than males. The authors suggested clonal diversity may have been underestimated. Spike-specific TCR breadth and depth rose significantly after two AZD1222 doses compared with day 0 and with MenACWY recipients. Nearly half of unique spike-specific TCRs reportedly recognized epitopes outside regions mutated in the B.1.351 and B.1.1.7 variants. No day 14 peak-response samples were available, so repertoires were characterized only after the peak T cell response. Only a handful of AZD1222 recipients were SARS-CoV-2 seropositive at baseline, limiting conclusions about previously exposed vaccinees. The whole spike protein was spanned by vaccine-associated CD4 TCRs, and dominant responses were seen in regions 160-218 and 743-854. The 56-69-year group was small, and its depth increase did not reach significance, likely because of low power.

The CDR3 regions of human TCRbeta chains were analyzed by immunosequencing. From the authors' description of their analysis: TCRs in the repertoires were matched against a reference library of SARS-CoV-2-specific TCRs that had been generated with the MIRA antigen-specificity platform. Breadth was defined as the fraction of unique TCRs that were SARS-CoV-2-associated, and depth was defined as the fraction of total T cells that were SARS-CoV-2-associated. Using the MIRA data, every spike-specific TCR was mapped to the spike region that the TCR reacted to and assigned to either a CD4 or a CD8 class. Log10-transformed breadth and depth values were compared by one-way ANOVA with Sidak's multiple comparisons tests. The immuneACCESS repertoire file appears here via TCRdb, limited to in-frame rearrangements. These files lack a portion of the clones; in checked studies, under half of the deficit traces to unresolved V genes, and the cause of the others is not known. That table supplies the V and J calls and clone size; D and trimming were determined from the DNA. Present in this sample are 200,000 or so clones, 85% to 90% of which were seen just once. The top ten constitute roughly 6% of the sample.

Per the publication, the time point label means: baseline before first vaccination. Vaccinee samples were obtained from the UK trials COV001 and COV002, which included a single-blind randomized controlled phase 2/3 trial of AZD1222 (ChAdOx1 nCoV-19) in healthy adults. For TCRbeta chain sequencing, PBMC samples were collected from trial participants at day 0 and at day 28 after the second dose. CDR1 and CDR2, per the germline V gene, are SGHAT and FQNNGV. V and J are trimmed by 5 bases and 9 bases, and the gene matches miss 9 bases of the junction. Reading from cysteine to phenylalanine, the CDR3 counts 15 amino acids. Only the CDR3 part of the read is kept: 45 bases, read in frame from the first base.

The chain employs TRBV11-2 and TRBJ2-1, with 11 central nucleotides matching TRBD2. The sequence was collected from an adult in good health. Sequenced here: peripheral blood, sampled on day 0 of AZD1222 vaccination. The DNA sequence follows: TGTGCCAGCAGCCGTAGCGGGGGGGCGTTCAGTGAGCAGTTCTTC. This sequence encodes CASSRSGGAFSEQFF.